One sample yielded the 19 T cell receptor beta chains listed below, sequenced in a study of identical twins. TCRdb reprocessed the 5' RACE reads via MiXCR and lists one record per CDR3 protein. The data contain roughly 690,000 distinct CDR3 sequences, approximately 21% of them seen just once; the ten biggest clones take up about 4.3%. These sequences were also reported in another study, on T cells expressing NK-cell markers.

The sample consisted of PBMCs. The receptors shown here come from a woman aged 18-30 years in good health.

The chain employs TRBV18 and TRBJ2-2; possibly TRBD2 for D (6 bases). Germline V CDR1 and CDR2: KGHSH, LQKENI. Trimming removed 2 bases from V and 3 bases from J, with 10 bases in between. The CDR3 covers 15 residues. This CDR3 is CASSPYTGDTGELFF. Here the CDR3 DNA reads TGTGCCAGCTCACCATACACGGGGGACACCGGGGAGCTGTTTTTT.

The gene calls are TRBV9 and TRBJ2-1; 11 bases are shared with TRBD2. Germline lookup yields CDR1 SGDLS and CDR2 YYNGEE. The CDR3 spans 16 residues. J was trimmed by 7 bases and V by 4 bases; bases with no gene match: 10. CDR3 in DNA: TGTGCCAGCAGCCGTTCCGGGACTAGCGGCAATAATGAGCAGTTCTTC. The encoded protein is CASSRSGTSGNNEQFF. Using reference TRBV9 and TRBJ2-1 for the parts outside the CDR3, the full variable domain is DSGVTQTPKHLITATGQRVTLRCSPRSGDLSVYWYQQSLDQGLQFLIQYYNGEERAKGNILERFSAQQFPDLHSELNLSSLELGDSALYFCASSRSGTSGNNEQFFGPGTRLTVL.

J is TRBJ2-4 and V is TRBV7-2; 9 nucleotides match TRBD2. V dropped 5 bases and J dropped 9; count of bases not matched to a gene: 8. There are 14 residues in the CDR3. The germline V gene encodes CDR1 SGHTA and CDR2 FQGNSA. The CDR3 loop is CASSPHPAGGIQYF. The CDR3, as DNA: TGTGCCAGCAGCCCGCACCCAGCGGGAGGCATTCAGTACTTC. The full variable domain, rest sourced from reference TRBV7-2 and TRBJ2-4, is GAGVSQSPSNKVTEKGKDVELRCDPISGHTALYWYRQSLGQGLEFLIYFQGNSAPDKSGLPSDRFSAERTGGSVSTLTIQRTQQEDSAVYLCASSPHPAGGIQYFGAGTRLSVL.

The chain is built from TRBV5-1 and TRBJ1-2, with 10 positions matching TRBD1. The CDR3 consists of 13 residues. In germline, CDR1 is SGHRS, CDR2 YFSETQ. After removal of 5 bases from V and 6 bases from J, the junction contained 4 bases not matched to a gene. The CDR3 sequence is CASRAGTGDGYTF. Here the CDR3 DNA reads TGCGCCAGCAGAGCTGGGACAGGGGATGGCTACACCTTC.

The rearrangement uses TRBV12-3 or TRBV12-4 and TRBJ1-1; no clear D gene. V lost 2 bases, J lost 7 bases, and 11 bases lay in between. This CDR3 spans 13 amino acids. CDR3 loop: CASSLFNAGEAFF. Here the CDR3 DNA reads TGTGCCAGCAGTTTATTTAATGCGGGTGAAGCTTTCTTT.

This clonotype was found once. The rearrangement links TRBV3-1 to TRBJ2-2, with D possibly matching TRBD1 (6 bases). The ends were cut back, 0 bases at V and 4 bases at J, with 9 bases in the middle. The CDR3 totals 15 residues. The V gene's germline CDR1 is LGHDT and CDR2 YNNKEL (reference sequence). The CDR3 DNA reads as TGTGCCAGCAGCCAAGACCCAGGGGCCACCGGGGAGCTGTTTTTT. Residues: CASSQDPGATGELFF.

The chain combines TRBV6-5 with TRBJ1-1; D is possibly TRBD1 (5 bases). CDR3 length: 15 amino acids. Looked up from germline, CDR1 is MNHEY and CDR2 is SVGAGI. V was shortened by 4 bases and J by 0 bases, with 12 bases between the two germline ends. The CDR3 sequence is CASSSPGLMNTEAFF. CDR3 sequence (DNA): TGTGCCAGCAGTTCCCCGGGACTCATGAACACTGAAGCTTTCTTT.

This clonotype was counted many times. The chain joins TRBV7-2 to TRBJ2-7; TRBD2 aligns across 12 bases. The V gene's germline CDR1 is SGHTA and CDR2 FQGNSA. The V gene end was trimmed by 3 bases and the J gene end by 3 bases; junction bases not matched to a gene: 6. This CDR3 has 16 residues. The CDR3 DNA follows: TGTGCCAGCAGCTTCCACGGACTAGCGGGAATCTACGAGCAGTACTTC. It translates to CASSFHGLAGIYEQYF.

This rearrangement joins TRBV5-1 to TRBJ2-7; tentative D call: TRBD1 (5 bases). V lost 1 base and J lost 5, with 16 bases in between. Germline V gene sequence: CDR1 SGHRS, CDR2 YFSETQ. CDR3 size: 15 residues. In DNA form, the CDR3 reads TGCGCCAGCAGCTTGATCCAGGGATGGGGCGACGAGCAGTACTTC. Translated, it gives CASSLIQGWGDEQYF.

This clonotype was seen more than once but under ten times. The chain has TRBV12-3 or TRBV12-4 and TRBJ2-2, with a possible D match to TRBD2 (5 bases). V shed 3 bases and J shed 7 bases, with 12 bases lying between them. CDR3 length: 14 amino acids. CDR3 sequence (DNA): TGTGCCAGCAGTTTTGGGTTGGCGGGCGGGGAGCTGTTTTTT. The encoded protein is CASSFGLAGGELFF.

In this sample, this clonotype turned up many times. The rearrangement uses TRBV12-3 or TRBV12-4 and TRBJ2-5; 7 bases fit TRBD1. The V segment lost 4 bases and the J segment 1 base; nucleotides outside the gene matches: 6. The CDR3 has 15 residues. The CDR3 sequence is CASSYRQGFQETQYF. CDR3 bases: TGTGCCAGCAGTTACCGACAGGGCTTCCAAGAGACCCAGTACTTC.

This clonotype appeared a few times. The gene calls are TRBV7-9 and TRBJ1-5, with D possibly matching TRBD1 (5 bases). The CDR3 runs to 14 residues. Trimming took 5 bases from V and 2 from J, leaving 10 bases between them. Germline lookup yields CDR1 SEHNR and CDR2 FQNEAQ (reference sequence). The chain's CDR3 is CASSPRDGNQPQHF. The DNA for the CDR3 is TGTGCCAGCAGCCCCCGGGACGGCAATCAGCCCCAGCATTTT.

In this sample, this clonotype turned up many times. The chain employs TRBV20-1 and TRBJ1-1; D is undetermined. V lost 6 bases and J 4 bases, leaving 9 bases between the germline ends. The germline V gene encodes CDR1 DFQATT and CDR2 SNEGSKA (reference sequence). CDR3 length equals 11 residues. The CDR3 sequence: CSAPSGTEAFF. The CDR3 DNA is TGCAGTGCCCCCTCGGGCACTGAAGCTTTCTTT.

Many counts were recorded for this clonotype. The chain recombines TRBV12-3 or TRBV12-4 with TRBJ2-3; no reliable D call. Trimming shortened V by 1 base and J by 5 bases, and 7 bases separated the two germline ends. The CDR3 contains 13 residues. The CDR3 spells CASSLVVGDTQYF. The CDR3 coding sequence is TGTGCCAGCAGTTTAGTCGTTGGAGATACGCAGTATTTT.

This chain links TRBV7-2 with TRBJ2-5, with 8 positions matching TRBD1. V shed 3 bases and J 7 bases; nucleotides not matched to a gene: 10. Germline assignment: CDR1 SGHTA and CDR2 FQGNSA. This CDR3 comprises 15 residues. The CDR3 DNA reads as TGTGCCAGCAGCTTGGCGACAGGGGCGTTAGGGACCCAGTACTTC. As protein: CASSLATGALGTQYF.

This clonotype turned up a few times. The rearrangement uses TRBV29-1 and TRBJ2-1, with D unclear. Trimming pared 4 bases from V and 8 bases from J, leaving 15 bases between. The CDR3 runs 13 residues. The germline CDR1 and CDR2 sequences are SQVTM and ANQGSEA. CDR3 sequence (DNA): TGCAGCGTTGTTCGCCCTAGTGGGTATGAGCAGTTCTTC. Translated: CSVVRPSGYEQFF.

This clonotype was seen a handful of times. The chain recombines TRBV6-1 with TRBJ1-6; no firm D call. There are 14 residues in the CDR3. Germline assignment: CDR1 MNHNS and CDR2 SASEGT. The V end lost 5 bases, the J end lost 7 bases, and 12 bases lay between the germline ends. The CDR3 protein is CASSPPWPNSPLHF. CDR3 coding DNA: TGTGCCAGCAGTCCGCCATGGCCGAATTCACCCCTCCACTTT.

The CDR3 DNA follows: TGTGCCACCAGCAGAGTCAGCGGTAATGAGCAGTTCTTC. It codes for CATSRVSGNEQFF. The chain combines TRBV15 with TRBJ2-1; the D gene is possibly TRBD2 (5 bases). V gave up 1 base and J gave up 7 bases, with 8 bases separating them. Germline CDR1 is LNHNV and CDR2 is YYDKDF (reference sequence). The CDR3 has 13 amino acids.

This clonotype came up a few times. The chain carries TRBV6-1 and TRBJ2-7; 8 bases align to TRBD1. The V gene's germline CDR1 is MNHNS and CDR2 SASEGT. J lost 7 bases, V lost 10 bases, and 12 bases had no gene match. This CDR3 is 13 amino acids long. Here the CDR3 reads CATQPRTGLEQYF. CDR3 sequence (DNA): TGTGCCACCCAACCCCGGACAGGGCTAGAGCAGTACTTC.